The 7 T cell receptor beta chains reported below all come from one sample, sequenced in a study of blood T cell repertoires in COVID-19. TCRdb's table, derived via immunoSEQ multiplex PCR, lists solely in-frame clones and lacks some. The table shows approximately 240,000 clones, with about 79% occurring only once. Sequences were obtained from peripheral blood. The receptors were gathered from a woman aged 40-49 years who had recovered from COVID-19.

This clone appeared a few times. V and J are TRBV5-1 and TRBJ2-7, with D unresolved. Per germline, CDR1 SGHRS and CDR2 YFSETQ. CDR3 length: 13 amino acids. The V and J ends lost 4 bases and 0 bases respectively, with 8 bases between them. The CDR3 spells CASSVSVSYEQYF. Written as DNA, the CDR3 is TGCGCCAGCAGCGTATCGGTCTCCTACGAGCAGTACTTC.

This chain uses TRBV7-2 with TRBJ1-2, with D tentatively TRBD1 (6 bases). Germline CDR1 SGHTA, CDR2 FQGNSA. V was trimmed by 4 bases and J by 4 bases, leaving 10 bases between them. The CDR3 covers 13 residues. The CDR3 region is CASSWGRVYGYTF. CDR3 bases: TGTGCCAGCAGCTGGGGGCGAGTCTATGGCTACACCTTC.

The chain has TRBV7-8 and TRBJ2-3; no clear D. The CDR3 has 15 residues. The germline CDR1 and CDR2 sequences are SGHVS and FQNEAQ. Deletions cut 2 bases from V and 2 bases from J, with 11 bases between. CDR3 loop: CASSLRSGFTDTQYF. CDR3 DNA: TGTGCCAGCAGCTTACGGTCGGGTTTCACAGATACGCAGTATTTT.

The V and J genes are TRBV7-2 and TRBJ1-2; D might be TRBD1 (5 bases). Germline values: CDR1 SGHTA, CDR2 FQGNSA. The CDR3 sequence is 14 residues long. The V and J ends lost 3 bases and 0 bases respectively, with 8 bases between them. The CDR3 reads CASSFQGPNYGYTF. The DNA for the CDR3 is TGTGCCAGCAGCTTCCAGGGCCCTAACTATGGCTACACCTTC.

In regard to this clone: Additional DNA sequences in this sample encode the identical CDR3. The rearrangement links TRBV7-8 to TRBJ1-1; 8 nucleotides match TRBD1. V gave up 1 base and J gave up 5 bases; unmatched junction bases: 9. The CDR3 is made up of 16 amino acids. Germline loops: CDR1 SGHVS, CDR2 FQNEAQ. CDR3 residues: CASSLEGQGARTEAFF. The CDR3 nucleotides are TGTGCCAGCAGCTTAGAGGGGCAGGGGGCTCGTACTGAAGCTTTCTTT.

CDR3 amino acids: CASRGTGWDTEAFF. The CDR3 bases are TGTGCCAGCAGGGGGACAGGTTGGGACACTGAAGCTTTCTTT. J is TRBJ1-1 and V is TRBV6-5; the match to TRBD1 covers 8 bases. Germline loops: CDR1 MNHEY, CDR2 SVGAGI. With 6 bases clipped from V and 3 bases from J, the junction kept 6 bases outside the gene matches. This CDR3 region has 14 residues.

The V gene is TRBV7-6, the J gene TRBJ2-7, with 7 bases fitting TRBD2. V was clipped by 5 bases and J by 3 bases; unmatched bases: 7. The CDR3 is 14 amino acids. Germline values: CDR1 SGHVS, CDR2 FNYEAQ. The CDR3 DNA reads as TGTGCCAGCAGCCCCTCGGGAGGCGGCTACGAGCAGTACTTC. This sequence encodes CASSPSGGGYEQYF.